The sequence of this T cell receptor beta chain was determined in a study (dated by TCRdb to the mid-2010s). The library was prepared using RT-PCR. Reads for this sample came from an Illumina MiSeq. Clones were called with MiXCR by TCRdb after fastp trimmed the public reads at Q25, and only in-frame beta chains were retained. Records with the same CDR3 protein are collapsed into one entry carrying the most frequent genes and DNA. Within this sample are more than 600,000 distinct CDR3 sequences, with more than 13% of them counted one time only. The top ten clones comprise 3.6% of the sample. This clonotype was observed at least ten times. Its specific antigen is unknown. No much larger clone is present one base from it, and per-base qualities are unavailable. Per the germline V gene, LGHNA is the CDR1 and YSLEER is the CDR2. The V and J ends are trimmed by 5 bases and 5 bases, leaving 2 bases between them. From its cysteine to its phenylalanine, the CDR3 spans 10 amino acids. Only CDR3 DNA remains: 30 bases, in frame from the first base.

The clonotype originates from a female donor in good health, serving as a healthy control. The V and J segments used are TRBV4-3 and TRBJ2-3; the D gene is unclear. Sequenced: memory CD4+ T cells from blood. The CDR3 has the sequence CASSVDTQYF. The DNA sequence is as follows: TGCGCCAGCAGCGTAGATACGCAGTATTTT.